This entry concerns a single T cell receptor (beta chain). The antigen is not known. The CDR3 is 20 amino acids. The sample belongs to a study of cytomegalovirus exposure and HLA in healthy donors. Overall study findings and caveats: Later on, an analysis found that several of the most significant clusters appeared to be linked to common viral pathogens, which included parvovirus B19. HLA alleles showed associations with around 15,000 TCR beta sequences in a later analysis, at a 0.05 false discovery rate.

Researchers ran the PCR with 60 Vbeta and 13 Jbeta primers. The authors' processing: The authors later counted tens of millions of unique TCR beta chains, around 9.9 million of them shared. Assay: immunoSEQ multiplex PCR; the TCRdb copy retains only in-frame clones and omits some. V and J calls and clone size are as listed in that table; D and trimming were resolved from the DNA. The sample includes about 170,000 clones, about 82% seen only once; the top ten take about 2.4%. The V gene is TRBV1, the J gene TRBJ2-7; TRBD2 is the table's D call, not checked against the DNA. TRBV1 is deemed a pseudogene. The sequenced sample was PBMCs. The TCR was taken from a male donor in good health and CMV-seronegative. CDR3 sequence reads: CTSRPMLGTSGRARMDEQYF. The CDR3 DNA reads TGCACCAGCAGACCCATGCTCGGGACTAGCGGGAGGGCCAGGATGGACGAGCAGTACTTC.